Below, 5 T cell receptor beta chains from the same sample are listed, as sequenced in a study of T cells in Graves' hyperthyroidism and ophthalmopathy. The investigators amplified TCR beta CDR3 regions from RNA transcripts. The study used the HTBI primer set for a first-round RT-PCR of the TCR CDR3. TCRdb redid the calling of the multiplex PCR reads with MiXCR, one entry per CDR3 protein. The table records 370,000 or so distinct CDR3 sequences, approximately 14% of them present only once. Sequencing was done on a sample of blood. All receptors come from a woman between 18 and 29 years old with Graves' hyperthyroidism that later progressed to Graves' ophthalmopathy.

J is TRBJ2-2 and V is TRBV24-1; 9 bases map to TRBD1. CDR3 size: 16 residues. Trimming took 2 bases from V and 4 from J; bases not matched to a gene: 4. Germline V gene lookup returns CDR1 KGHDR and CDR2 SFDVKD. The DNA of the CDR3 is TGTGCCACCAGTGATTCTGGGACAGGGAGCACCGGGGAGCTGTTTTTT. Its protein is CATSDSGTGSTGELFF.

The DNA for the CDR3 is TGTGCCAGCAGACCTGGGGGGAACTCCTACGAGCAGTACTTC. Its protein is CASRPGGNSYEQYF. The chain carries TRBV7-2 and TRBJ2-7, with a weak D call TRBD2 (6 bases). The V and J ends lost 6 bases and 0 bases respectively, with 12 bases between them. In germline, CDR1 is SGHTA, CDR2 FQGNSA. The CDR3 contains 14 residues.

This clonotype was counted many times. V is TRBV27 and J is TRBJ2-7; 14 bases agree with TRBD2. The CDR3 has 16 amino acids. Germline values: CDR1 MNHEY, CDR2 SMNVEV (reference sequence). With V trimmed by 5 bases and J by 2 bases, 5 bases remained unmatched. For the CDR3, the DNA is TGTGCCAGCAGTCCGGGACTAGCGGGAGCCGCCTACGAGCAGTACTTC. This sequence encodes CASSPGLAGAAYEQYF.

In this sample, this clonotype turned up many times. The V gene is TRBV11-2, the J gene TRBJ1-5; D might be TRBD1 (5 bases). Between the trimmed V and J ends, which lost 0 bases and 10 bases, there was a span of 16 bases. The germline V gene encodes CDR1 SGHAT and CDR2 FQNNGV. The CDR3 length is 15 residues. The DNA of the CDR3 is TGTGCCAGCAGCTTAGATGGGGCAGGAGGTTCACCCCAGCATTTT. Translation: CASSLDGAGGSPQHF.

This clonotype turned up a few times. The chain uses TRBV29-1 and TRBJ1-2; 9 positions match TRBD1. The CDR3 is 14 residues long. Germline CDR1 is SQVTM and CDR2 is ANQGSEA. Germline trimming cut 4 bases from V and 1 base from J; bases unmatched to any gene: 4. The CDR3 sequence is CSVGQGGVNYGYTF. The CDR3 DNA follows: TGCAGCGTTGGACAGGGGGGTGTTAACTATGGCTACACCTTC.